One and the same sample provided the 15 T cell receptor beta chains below, sequenced in a study of T cell responses to AZD1222 COVID-19 vaccine (dated by TCRdb to about 2021). The sample's time point label, decoded: baseline before first vaccination. Libraries came from the immunoSEQ multiplex PCR assay. The table was pulled from immuneACCESS by TCRdb, which kept in-frame rearrangements only. Such tables lose some clones; where checked, under half of the loss comes from unresolved V genes, and the rest has no known cause. The sample yields 75,000 to 100,000 clones; approximately 86% were counted once. The ten biggest clones cover about 6% of the sample. The material was peripheral blood, obtained on day 0 of AZD1222 vaccination. These receptors were collected from an adult in good health.

This clone has a handful of counts. The gene calls are TRBV7-9 and TRBJ1-3; D not certain. Germline loops: CDR1 SEHNR, CDR2 FQNEAQ (reference sequence). The CDR3 consists of 16 residues. V was cut by 5 bases and J by 0 bases, with 14 bases left in between. DNA for the CDR3: TGTGCCAGCAGCCTAATAAAGCAGACCTCTGGAAACACCATATATTTT. The encoded protein is CASSLIKQTSGNTIYF.

The chain combines TRBV2 with TRBJ1-5; weak D call: TRBD1 (5 bases). Germline CDR1 SNHLY, CDR2 FYNNEI. The CDR3 sequence is 13 residues long. Deletions cut 6 bases from V and 7 bases from J, with 13 bases between. In DNA form, the CDR3 reads TGTGCCAGCAGGTTTCAGGGCCAGCAGCCCCAGCATTTT. Translating gives CASRFQGQQPQHF.

The rearrangement uses TRBV12-3 or TRBV12-4 and TRBJ2-5; no clear D gene. The CDR3 totals 12 residues. The V end lost 5 bases, the J end lost 5 bases, and 9 bases lay between the germline ends. The DNA of the CDR3 is TGTGCCAGCAGTCCAAACGGGGAGACCCAGTACTTC. As protein: CASSPNGETQYF.

This clone was counted between two and nine times. The gene calls are TRBV5-4 and TRBJ1-6, with a tentative D call TRBD1 (5 bases). There are 16 residues in the CDR3. Germline CDR1 is SGHNT and CDR2 is YYREEE (reference sequence). With 3 bases removed from V and 5 bases from J, the gap between germline ends came to 15 bases. The CDR3 region is CASSSGGYRDNSPLHF. For the CDR3, the DNA is TGTGCCAGCAGCTCCGGGGGTTACAGAGATAATTCACCCCTCCACTTT.

The V and J genes are TRBV7-8 and TRBJ1-5, with D tentatively TRBD1 (5 bases). V was pared by 0 bases and J by 10 bases, with 16 bases between. This CDR3 has 15 amino acids. Germline values: CDR1 SGHVS, CDR2 FQNEAQ. The CDR3 DNA reads TGTGCCAGCAGCTTAGCGCTAGGGGACCTGGGCCCCCAGCATTTT. It translates to CASSLALGDLGPQHF.

The chain carries TRBV4-1 and TRBJ1-5; D is unclear. The CDR3 covers 16 residues. CDR1 is MGHRA, CDR2 YSYEKL, per germline. Trimming took off 4 bases at V and 1 base at J, with 14 bases between the two ends. The CDR3 is CASSRGGLGSNQPQHF. The CDR3 DNA sequence: TGCGCCAGCAGCCGAGGTGGACTAGGAAGCAATCAGCCCCAGCATTTT.

This chain joins TRBV7-6 and TRBJ1-5, with D unresolved. This CDR3 comprises 13 residues. CDR1 and CDR2 (germline): SGHVS, FNYEAQ. V was shortened by 0 bases and J by 7 bases, with 7 bases between the two germline ends. The CDR3 nucleotides read TGTGCCAGCAGCTTAGCCCAACTCCAGCCCCAGCATTTT. As protein: CASSLAQLQPQHF.

This clone was picked up one time. In the same sample, other DNA sequences code for this CDR3. Written as DNA, the CDR3 is TGTGCCAGCAGTGGGACAGGGGGGGATCAGCCCCAGCATTTT. It codes for CASSGTGGDQPQHF. This chain links TRBV2 with TRBJ1-5; 10 bases agree with TRBD1. V was clipped by 4 bases and J by 5 bases; unmatched bases: 2. The CDR3 has 14 amino acids. Per germline, CDR1 SNHLY and CDR2 FYNNEI.

This rearrangement joins TRBV10-3 to TRBJ1-6; a weak D match, TRBD1 (5 bases). Germline assignment: CDR1 ENHRY and CDR2 SYGVKD. The V end lost 8 bases, the J end lost 7 bases, and 12 bases lay between the germline ends. The CDR3 is 13 residues long. The CDR3 coding sequence is TGTGCCATCGCTGGGACTGACAATTCACCCCTCCACTTT. It codes for CAIAGTDNSPLHF.

J is TRBJ1-1 and V is TRBV6-5, with TRBD1 matching over 7 bases. Germline-derived CDR1 and CDR2 are MNHEY and SVGAGI. V was clipped by 6 bases and J by 8 bases; unmatched bases: 9. CDR3 length: 13 residues. The CDR3 sequence is CASSRDRDSEAFF. The DNA for the CDR3 is TGTGCCAGCAGCCGCGACAGGGATTCAGAAGCTTTCTTT.

This clone was detected a few times. This sequence joins TRBV6-5 and TRBJ1-1; possibly TRBD1 for D (6 bases). Trimming took 6 bases from V and 11 from J, leaving 16 bases between them. This CDR3 has 12 amino acids. Germline CDR1 MNHEY, CDR2 SVGAGI. The CDR3 loop reads CASRIPGGAAFF. In DNA form, the CDR3 reads TGTGCCAGCAGGATCCCGGGGGGGGCCGCTTTCTTT.

V gene TRBV9 combines with J gene TRBJ2-3, with 9 nucleotides matching TRBD1. The CDR3 extends over 16 amino acids. V dropped 3 bases and J dropped 6; count of bases not matched to a gene: 11. CDR1 and CDR2 (germline): SGDLS, YYNGEE. The CDR3 is CASSARTGEYFDTQYF. The CDR3 DNA reads TGTGCCAGCAGCGCACGGACAGGGGAGTATTTTGATACGCAGTATTTT.

The chain couples TRBV5-6 to TRBJ1-5; TRBD1 matches 8 bases. The germline CDR1 and CDR2 sequences are SGHDT and YYEEEE. With 0 bases clipped from V and 0 bases from J, the junction kept 8 bases outside the gene matches. The CDR3 loop spans 18 amino acids. The CDR3 spells CASSLAGDRLYSNQPQHF. The CDR3 bases are TGTGCCAGCAGCTTGGCCGGGGACAGGTTGTATAGCAATCAGCCCCAGCATTTT.

The chain joins TRBV7-9 to TRBJ1-1, with 7 bases lining up with TRBD1. The CDR3 spans 12 residues. The V gene's germline CDR1 is SEHNR and CDR2 FQNEAQ (reference sequence). The junction had 3 bases not matched to a gene; V was cut back by 5 bases and J by 6 bases. The CDR3 nucleotides are TGTGCCAGCAGCCTCCAGGGGGCTGAAGCTTTCTTT. Amino acids: CASSLQGAEAFF. Full variable domain (remainder filled in from reference TRBV7-9 and TRBJ1-1): DTGVSQNPRHKITKRGQNVTFRCDPISEHNRLYWYRQTLGQGPEFLTYFQNEAQLEKSRLLSDRFSAERPKGSFSTLEIQRTEQGDSAMYLCASSLQGAEAFFGQGTRLTVV.

This clone is medium-sized within its sample. The J gene is TRBJ1-5, the V gene TRBV7-9; D is unresolved. V lost 0 bases to trimming and J lost 0 bases, with 9 bases between them. Germline-derived CDR1 and CDR2 are SEHNR and FQNEAQ (reference sequence). The CDR3 contains 16 residues. DNA for the CDR3: TGTGCCAGCAGCTTAGCGTGGGTACGTAGCAATCAGCCCCAGCATTTT. Translating gives CASSLAWVRSNQPQHF.